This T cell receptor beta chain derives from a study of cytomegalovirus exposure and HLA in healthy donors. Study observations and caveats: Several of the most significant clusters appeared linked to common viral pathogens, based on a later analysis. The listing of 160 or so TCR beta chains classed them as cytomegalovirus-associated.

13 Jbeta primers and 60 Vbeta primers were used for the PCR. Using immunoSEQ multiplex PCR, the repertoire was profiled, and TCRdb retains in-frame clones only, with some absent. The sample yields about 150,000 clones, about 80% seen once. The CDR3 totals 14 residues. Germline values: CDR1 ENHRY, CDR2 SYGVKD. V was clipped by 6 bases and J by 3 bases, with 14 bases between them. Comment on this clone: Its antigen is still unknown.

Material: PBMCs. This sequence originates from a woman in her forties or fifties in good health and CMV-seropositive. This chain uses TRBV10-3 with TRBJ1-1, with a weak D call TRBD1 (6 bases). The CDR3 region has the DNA TGTGCCATCAGAGGGGGACAATCCCACACTGAAGCTTTCTTT. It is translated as CAIRGGQSHTEAFF.